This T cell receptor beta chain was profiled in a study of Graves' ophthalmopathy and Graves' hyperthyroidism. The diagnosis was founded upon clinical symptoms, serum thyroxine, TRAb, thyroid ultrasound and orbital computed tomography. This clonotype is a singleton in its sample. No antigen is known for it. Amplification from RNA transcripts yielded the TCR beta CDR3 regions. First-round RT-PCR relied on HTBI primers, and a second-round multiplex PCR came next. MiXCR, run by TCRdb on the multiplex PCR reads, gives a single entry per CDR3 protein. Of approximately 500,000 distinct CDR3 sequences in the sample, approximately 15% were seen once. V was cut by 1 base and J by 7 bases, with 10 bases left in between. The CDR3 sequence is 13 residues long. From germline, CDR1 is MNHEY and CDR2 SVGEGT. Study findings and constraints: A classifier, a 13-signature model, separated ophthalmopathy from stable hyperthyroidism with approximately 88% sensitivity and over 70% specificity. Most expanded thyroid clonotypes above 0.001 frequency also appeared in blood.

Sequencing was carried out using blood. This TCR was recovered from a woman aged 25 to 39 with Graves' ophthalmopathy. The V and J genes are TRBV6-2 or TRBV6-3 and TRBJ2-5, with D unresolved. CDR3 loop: CASSYYGPGTQYF. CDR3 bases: TGTGCCAGCAGTTACTATGGGCCGGGGACCCAGTACTTC.